This TCR beta chain is from a study of T-cell reconstitution after alpha-beta-depleted transplantation in children. Findings of the study overall: At the one-year point after transplant, T-cell counts and TCRbeta diversity were found to come mostly from T cells that had been newly produced. Recipient T cells and thymic progenitors that survived were the source of the high TCRbeta diversity seen at day 60 in some patients. It was reported that alpha-beta T cells came from several hundred expanded graft clones (about two months after transplant).

This clonotype showed up just a few times. What it binds is not known. Using unique molecular identifiers, the investigators prepared the TCRbeta library. TCRdb analysed the PCR reads with MiXCR anew, one entry per CDR3 protein. This sample yields 700,000 to 950,000 distinct CDR3 sequences, of which approximately 15% are seen a single time; 5% belongs to the top ten. This CDR3 region has 17 residues. The V gene lost 2 bases and the J gene lost 5 bases, with 21 bases spanning the gap. The germline V gene encodes CDR1 SGHRS and CDR2 YFSETQ. The chain uses TRBV5-1 and TRBJ2-3, with D possibly being TRBD1 or TRBD2 (5 bases each). The clonotype originates from a male patient younger than 18 who had a stem cell transplant for acute lymphoblastic leukemia, so the T cells may come from the graft donor. The sequenced sample was PBMCs, mostly from graft donor cells, obtained 360 days after TCRalphabeta/CD19-depleted stem cell transplant. The chain's CDR3 is CASSFVLGTRGRDTQYF. The CDR3 region has the DNA TGCGCCAGCAGCTTCGTCCTCGGGACCCGGGGCAGAGATACGCAGTATTTT.